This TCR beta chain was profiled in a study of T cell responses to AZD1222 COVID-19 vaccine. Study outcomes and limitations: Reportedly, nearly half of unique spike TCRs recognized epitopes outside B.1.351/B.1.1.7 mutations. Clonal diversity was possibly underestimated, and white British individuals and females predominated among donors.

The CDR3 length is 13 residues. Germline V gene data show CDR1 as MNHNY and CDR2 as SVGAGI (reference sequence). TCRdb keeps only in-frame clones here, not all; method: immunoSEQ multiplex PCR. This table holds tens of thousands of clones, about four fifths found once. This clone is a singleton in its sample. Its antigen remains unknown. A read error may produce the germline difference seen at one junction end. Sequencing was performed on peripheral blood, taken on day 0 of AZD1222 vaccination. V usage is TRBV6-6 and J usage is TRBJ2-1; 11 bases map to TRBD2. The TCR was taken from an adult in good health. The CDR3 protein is CATSSGGASEQFF. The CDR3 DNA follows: TGTGCCACCAGTAGCGGGGGGGCGAGTGAGCAGTTCTTC.